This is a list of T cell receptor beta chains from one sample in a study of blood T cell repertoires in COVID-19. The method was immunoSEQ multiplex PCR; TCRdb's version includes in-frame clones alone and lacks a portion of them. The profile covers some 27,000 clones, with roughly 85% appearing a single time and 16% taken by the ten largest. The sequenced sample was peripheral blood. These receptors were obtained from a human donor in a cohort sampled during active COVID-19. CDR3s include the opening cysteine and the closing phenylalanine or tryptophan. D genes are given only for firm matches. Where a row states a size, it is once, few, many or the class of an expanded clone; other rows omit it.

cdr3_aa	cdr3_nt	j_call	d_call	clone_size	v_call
CASSYSGTATYEQYF	TGTGCCAGCAGTTACTCGGGGACAGCCACCTACGAGCAGTACTTC	TRBJ2-7	TRBD1	.	TRBV6-5
CASSLYPRDYGYTF	TGTGCCAGCAGTTTATATCCCAGGGACTATGGCTACACCTTC	TRBJ1-2	.	.	TRBV27
CASSLTGQGIHQPQHF	TGTGCCAGCAGCTTGACCGGACAGGGGATACATCAGCCCCAGCATTTT	TRBJ1-5	TRBD1	.	TRBV7-9
CSVRTGTGVTGELFF	TGCAGCGTCAGGACCGGGACAGGAGTCACCGGGGAGCTGTTTTTT	TRBJ2-2	TRBD1	.	TRBV29-1
CASSLGGGGSEAFF	TGTGCCAGCAGCCTCGGTGGGGGGGGCTCTGAAGCTTTCTTT	TRBJ1-1	.	.	TRBV14
CASSPHSVEKLFF	TGTGCCAGCAGCCCTCACTCGGTGGAAAAACTGTTTTTT	TRBJ1-4	.	once	TRBV4-2
CASREHRDYPWDTQYF	TGCGCCAGCAGGGAACACCGGGACTACCCGTGGGATACGCAGTATTTT	TRBJ2-3	TRBD2	.	TRBV10-2
CASSLTTQGMHTEAFF	TGCGCCAGCAGCTTGACCACTCAGGGGATGCACACTGAAGCTTTCTTT	TRBJ1-1	.	.	TRBV5-1
CASSQGRTGARETQYF	TGTGCCAGCAGCCAAGGCCGGACAGGGGCGAGGGAGACCCAGTACTTC	TRBJ2-5	TRBD1	.	TRBV3-1/TRBV3-2
CASSYSRGEQYF	TGTGCCAGCAGTTACTCCAGGGGCGAGCAGTACTTC	TRBJ2-7	.	.	TRBV6-2/TRBV6-3
CASSQDRSSSYNSPLHF	TGCGCCAGCAGCCAAGACCGGTCGAGCTCCTATAATTCACCCCTCCACTTT	TRBJ1-6	.	once	TRBV4-1
CASTTGSRGADTQYF	TGTGCCAGCACCACCGGGTCCCGAGGTGCAGATACGCAGTATTTT	TRBJ2-3	.	.	TRBV9
CASSPSGGPGTGELFF	TGTGCCAGCAGCCCCAGCGGGGGACCGGGCACCGGGGAGCTGTTTTTT	TRBJ2-2	TRBD2	.	TRBV9
CASSRTSGGYREQFF	TGTGCCAGCAGCCGGACTAGCGGGGGGTATCGCGAGCAGTTCTTC	TRBJ2-1	TRBD2	.	TRBV5-4
CASSRDRVFYEQYF	TGTGCCAGTAGCCGGGACAGGGTTTTCTACGAGCAGTACTTC	TRBJ2-7	TRBD1	once	TRBV19
CASSPLTGGEGDTQYF	TGTGCCAGCAGTCCCTTGACAGGGGGTGAAGGAGATACGCAGTATTTT	TRBJ2-3	TRBD1	.	TRBV28
CASSEQGVRGIAEAFF	TGTGCCAGCAGTGAGCAAGGAGTCAGAGGGATCGCTGAAGCTTTCTTT	TRBJ1-1	.	.	TRBV6-1
CASSASGKTYNEQFF	TGTGCCAGCAGCGCCAGCGGGAAAACCTACAATGAGCAGTTCTTC	TRBJ2-1	TRBD2	.	TRBV7-3
CASSDSEANEQFF	TGTGCCAGCAGTGACTCGGAGGCTAATGAGCAGTTCTTC	TRBJ2-1	.	.	TRBV6-4
CASTLGEGETQYF	TGTGCCTCCACCCTTGGGGAGGGGGAGACCCAGTACTTC	TRBJ2-5	TRBD2	.	TRBV10-3
CASSQDGGTGELFF	TGTGCCAGCAGCCAAGACGGCGGCACCGGGGAGCTGTTTTTT	TRBJ2-2	.	few	TRBV3-1/TRBV3-2
CASSRQNNEQFF	TGTGCCAGCTCGCGACAGAACAATGAGCAGTTCTTC	TRBJ2-1	.	.	TRBV18
CASSKALFSGGQSYEQYF	TGTGCCAGCAGCAAAGCACTATTCTCGGGGGGCCAGTCCTACGAGCAGTACTTC	TRBJ2-7	.	.	TRBV21-1
CASSLAPLGQETQYF	TGCGCCAGCAGCTTGGCCCCACTAGGGCAAGAGACCCAGTACTTC	TRBJ2-5	.	.	TRBV5-1
CASSSAWTSVSDEQFF	TGCGCCAGCAGCTCGGCATGGACTAGCGTGTCGGATGAGCAGTTCTTC	TRBJ2-1	TRBD2	.	TRBV5-1
CASSYVLKNIQYF	TGTGCCAGCAGTTACGTCCTTAAAAACATTCAGTACTTC	TRBJ2-4	.	.	TRBV6-6
CASSEALQDRVHEQYF	TGTGCCAGCAGTGAAGCGCTTCAGGACAGGGTTCACGAGCAGTACTTC	TRBJ2-7	TRBD1	.	TRBV2
CASSLDQVYGYTF	TGTGCCAGCAGCTTAGATCAGGTCTATGGCTACACCTTC	TRBJ1-2	.	.	TRBV11-2
CASSLVAAAFPDTQYF	TGTGCCAGCAGCTTGGTTGCGGCGGCTTTTCCAGATACGCAGTATTTT	TRBJ2-3	.	.	TRBV5-5
CASSQGRNTGELFF	TGCGCCAGCAGCCAAGGCAGGAACACCGGGGAGCTGTTTTTT	TRBJ2-2	.	.	TRBV4-1
CASSNSGGGYGYTF	TGCGCCAGCAGCAATTCAGGGGGCGGCTATGGCTACACCTTC	TRBJ1-2	TRBD1	few	TRBV5-1
CAIRPSETNTEAFF	TGTGCCATCAGGCCTTCGGAGACGAACACTGAAGCTTTCTTT	TRBJ1-1	.	.	TRBV10-3
CASSLDQGAGNTEAFF	TGCGCCAGCAGCTTGGATCAGGGGGCAGGGAACACTGAAGCTTTCTTT	TRBJ1-1	TRBD1	.	TRBV5-1
CASRGFYGYTF	TGTGCCAGCCGGGGATTCTATGGCTACACCTTC	TRBJ1-2	.	.	TRBV11-3
CASSPAGGFMNTEAFF	TGTGCCAGCTCACCAGCAGGGGGCTTTATGAACACTGAAGCTTTCTTT	TRBJ1-1	TRBD1	.	TRBV18
CASSYGSSGTYEQYF	TGTGCCAGCAGTTACGGGTCTAGCGGGACCTACGAGCAGTACTTC	TRBJ2-7	TRBD2	.	TRBV6-6
CASSLGGTNTGELFF	TGTGCCAGCAGTCTAGGCGGAACGAACACCGGGGAGCTGTTTTTT	TRBJ2-2	.	.	TRBV6-2/TRBV6-3
CASGAGLAGVYEQYF	TGTGCTAGTGGCGCCGGACTAGCGGGAGTCTACGAGCAGTACTTC	TRBJ2-7	TRBD2	.	TRBV12-5
CASSPGASNQPQHF	TGTGCCAGCTCACCGGGGGCTAGCAATCAGCCCCAGCATTTT	TRBJ1-5	.	.	TRBV18
CSASPSFSYEQYF	TGCAGTGCTAGTCCCAGTTTCTCCTACGAGCAGTACTTC	TRBJ2-7	.	.	TRBV20-1
CASSLEPGVGTEAFF	TGTGCCAGCAGCTTAGAACCCGGGGTTGGCACTGAAGCTTTCTTT	TRBJ1-1	.	.	TRBV11-2
CASSRWGRVNTGELFF	TGTGCCAGCAGCCGTTGGGGCAGGGTGAACACCGGGGAGCTGTTTTTT	TRBJ2-2	.	.	TRBV3-1/TRBV3-2
CSVEGELARDTQYF	TGCAGCGTTGAGGGAGAGCTTGCTAGAGATACGCAGTATTTT	TRBJ2-3	.	.	TRBV29-1
CSGQGVGYGEQYF	TGCAGCGGCCAGGGGGTCGGGTATGGCGAGCAGTACTTC	TRBJ2-7	TRBD1	few	TRBV29-1
CASFWALNTEAFF	TGTGCCAGCTTTTGGGCCTTGAACACTGAAGCTTTCTTT	TRBJ1-1	.	once	TRBV18
CASNYLSYEQYF	TGTGCCAGCAACTACCTCTCCTACGAGCAGTACTTC	TRBJ2-7	.	.	TRBV5-6
CASRSQDRPETQYF	TGTGCCAGTAGATCACAGGACAGGCCAGAGACCCAGTACTTC	TRBJ2-5	TRBD1	.	TRBV19
CAISPGTSRTYEQYF	TGTGCCATCAGCCCAGGGACATCTCGCACCTACGAGCAGTACTTC	TRBJ2-7	.	.	TRBV10-3
CASSFYSLLQGVRQYF	TGTGCCAGCAGTTTCTATTCCCTTTTACAGGGGGTAAGGCAGTACTTC	TRBJ2-7	TRBD1	few	TRBV28
CASSRDGQATREQYF	TGTGCCAGTAGCCGAGATGGACAGGCTACCAGGGAGCAGTACTTC	TRBJ2-7	TRBD1	.	TRBV19
CASSIRIQGLAGESYNEQFF	TGTGCCAGTAGTATCCGCATCCAGGGACTAGCGGGAGAGTCCTACAATGAGCAGTTCTTC	TRBJ2-1	TRBD2	once	TRBV19
CASRTGTSGRYEQFF	TGTGCCAGTAGAACCGGGACTAGCGGGAGATATGAGCAGTTCTTC	TRBJ2-1	TRBD2	once	TRBV19
CASSGQGSSYNSPLHF	TGTGCCAGCAGCGGTCAAGGGAGCTCCTATAATTCACCCCTCCACTTT	TRBJ1-6	.	.	TRBV9
CASSERTPNQPQHF	TGTGCCAGCAGTGAGAGGACACCAAATCAGCCCCAGCATTTT	TRBJ1-5	.	.	TRBV2
CASSFEGIYEQFF	TGTGCCAGCAGCTTTGAGGGTATCTATGAGCAGTTCTTC	TRBJ2-1	.	.	TRBV11-3
CASSLGLAGARDTQYF	TGTGCCAGCAGCTTGGGACTAGCGGGGGCGAGAGATACGCAGTATTTT	TRBJ2-3	TRBD2	few	TRBV5-6
CASSVSPAWREEQFF	TGTGCCAGCAGCGTGTCCCCTGCCTGGCGGGAAGAGCAGTTCTTC	TRBJ2-1	.	.	TRBV11-3
CATGTSGANEQFF	TGTGCCACCGGGACTAGCGGGGCCAATGAGCAGTTCTTC	TRBJ2-1	TRBD2	.	TRBV27
CASSFTGEKLFF	TGTGCCAGCAGCTTTACAGGGGAAAAACTGTTTTTT	TRBJ1-4	.	few	TRBV7-9